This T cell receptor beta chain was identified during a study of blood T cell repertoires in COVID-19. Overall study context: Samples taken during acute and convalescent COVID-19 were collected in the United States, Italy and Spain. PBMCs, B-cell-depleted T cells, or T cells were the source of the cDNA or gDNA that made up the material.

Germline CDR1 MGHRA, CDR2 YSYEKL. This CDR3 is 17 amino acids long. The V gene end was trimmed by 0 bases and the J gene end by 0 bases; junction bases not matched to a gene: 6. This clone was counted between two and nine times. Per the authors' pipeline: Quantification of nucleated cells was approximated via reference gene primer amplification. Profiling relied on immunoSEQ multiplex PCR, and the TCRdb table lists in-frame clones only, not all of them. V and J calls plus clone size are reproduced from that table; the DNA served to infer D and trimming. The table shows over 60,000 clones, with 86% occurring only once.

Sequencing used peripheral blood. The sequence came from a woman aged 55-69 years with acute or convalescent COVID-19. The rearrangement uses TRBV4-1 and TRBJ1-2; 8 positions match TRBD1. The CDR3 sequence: CASSQDDGTGANYGYTF. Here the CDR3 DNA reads TGCGCCAGCAGCCAAGACGATGGGACAGGAGCTAACTATGGCTACACCTTC.